Detailed here is one T cell receptor beta chain. Its antigen is unknown. This sample stems from a study of shared clonotypes between healthy human individuals. The CDR3 extends over 14 amino acids. Trimming stripped 5 bases from V and 3 bases from J, with 13 bases between. From germline, CDR1 is LNHDA and CDR2 SQIVND (reference sequence). The study's findings and limits: Generation probabilities of non-shared clonotypes were lower (relative to those shared by all four donors).

This table comes from immunoSEQ multiplex PCR, and its TCRdb copy is limited to in-frame clones, with some not included. The sample lists some 240,000 clones; about 65% were seen once. The chain uses TRBV19 and TRBJ1-1, with a possible D match to TRBD1 (5 bases). Material: memory CD4+ T cells sorted from blood. Subset indicated: CD45RA-negative fraction. This TCR derives from a man aged 25 to 40 in good health. The CDR3 region is CASSSRTGDTEAFF. In nucleotides, the CDR3 is TGTGCCAGTAGTTCCCGGACGGGGGACACTGAAGCTTTCTTT. The full variable domain, in which reference TRBV19 and TRBJ1-1 provide the parts outside the CDR3, is DGGITQSPKYLFRKEGQNVTLSCEQNLNHDAMYWYRQDPGQGLRLIYYSQIVNDFQKGDIAEGYSVSREKKESFPLTVTSAQKNPTAFYLCASSSRTGDTEAFFGQGTRLTVV.